What follows is one TCR beta chain and its context. This specimen comes from a study of blood T cell repertoires in COVID-19. Overall study: The samples span acute and convalescent COVID-19 from the United States, Italy and Spain.

Germline V gene lookup returns CDR1 MDHEN and CDR2 SYDVKM. The V end lost 2 bases, the J end lost 2 bases, and 10 bases lay between the germline ends. This CDR3 contains 15 residues. The table came from immunoSEQ multiplex PCR; TCRdb's copy has only in-frame clones and leaves some out. The sample lists about 140,000 clones, around 90% occurring once. The rearrangement joins TRBV28 to TRBJ1-5, with no clear D. The sequence derives from a man aged 55 to 70 with active or convalescent COVID-19. Material: peripheral blood. CDR3 sequence: CASSLPGRGNQPQHF. In DNA form, the CDR3 reads TGTGCCAGCAGTTTACCGGGAAGGGGCAATCAGCCCCAGCATTTT.